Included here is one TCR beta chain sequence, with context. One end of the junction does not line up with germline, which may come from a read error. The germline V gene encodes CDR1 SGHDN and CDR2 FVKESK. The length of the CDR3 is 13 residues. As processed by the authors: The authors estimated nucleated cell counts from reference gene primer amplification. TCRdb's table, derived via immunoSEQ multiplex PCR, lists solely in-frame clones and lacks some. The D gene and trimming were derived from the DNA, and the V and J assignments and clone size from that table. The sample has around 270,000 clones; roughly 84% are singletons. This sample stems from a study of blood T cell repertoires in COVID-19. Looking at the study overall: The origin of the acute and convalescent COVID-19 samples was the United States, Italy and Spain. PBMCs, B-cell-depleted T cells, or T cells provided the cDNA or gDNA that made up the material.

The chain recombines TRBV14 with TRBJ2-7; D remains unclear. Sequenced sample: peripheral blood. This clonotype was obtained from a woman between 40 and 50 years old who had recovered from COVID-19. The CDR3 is CASSRQAGDPGDF. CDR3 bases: TGTGCCAGCAGCCGCCAAGCTGGTGACCCGGGTGACTTC.